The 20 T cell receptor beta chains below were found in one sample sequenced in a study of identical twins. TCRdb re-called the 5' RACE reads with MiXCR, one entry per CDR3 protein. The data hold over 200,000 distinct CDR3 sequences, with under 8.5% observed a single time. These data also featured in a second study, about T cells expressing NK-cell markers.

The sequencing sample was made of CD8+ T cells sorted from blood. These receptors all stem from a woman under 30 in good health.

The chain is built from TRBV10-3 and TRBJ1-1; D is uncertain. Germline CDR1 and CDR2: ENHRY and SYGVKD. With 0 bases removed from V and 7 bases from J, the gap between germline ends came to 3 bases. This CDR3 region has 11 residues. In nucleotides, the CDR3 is TGTGCCATCAGTGAGTCGCTTGAAGCTTTCTTT. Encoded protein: CAISESLEAFF.

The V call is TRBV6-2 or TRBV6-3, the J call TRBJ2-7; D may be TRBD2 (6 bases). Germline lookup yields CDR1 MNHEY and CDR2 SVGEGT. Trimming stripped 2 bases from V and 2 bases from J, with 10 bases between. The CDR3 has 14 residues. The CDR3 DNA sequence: TGTGCCAGCAGTTACGGGAGCGGGCCCTACGAGCAGTACTTC. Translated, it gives CASSYGSGPYEQYF.

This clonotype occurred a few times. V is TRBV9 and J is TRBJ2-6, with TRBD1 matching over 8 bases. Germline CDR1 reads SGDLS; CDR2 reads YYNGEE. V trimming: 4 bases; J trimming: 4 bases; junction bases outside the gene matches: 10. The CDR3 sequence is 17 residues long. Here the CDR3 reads CASSTPDRADGANVLTF. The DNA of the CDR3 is TGTGCCAGCAGCACCCCGGACAGGGCCGACGGGGCCAACGTCCTGACTTTC.

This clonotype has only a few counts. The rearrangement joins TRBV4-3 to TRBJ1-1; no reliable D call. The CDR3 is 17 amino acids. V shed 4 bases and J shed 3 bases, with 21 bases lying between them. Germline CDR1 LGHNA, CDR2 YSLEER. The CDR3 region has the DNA TGCGCCAGCAGCCCCCGTAAGGGTTTGACGGCTGACACTGAAGCTTTCTTT. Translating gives CASSPRKGLTADTEAFF.

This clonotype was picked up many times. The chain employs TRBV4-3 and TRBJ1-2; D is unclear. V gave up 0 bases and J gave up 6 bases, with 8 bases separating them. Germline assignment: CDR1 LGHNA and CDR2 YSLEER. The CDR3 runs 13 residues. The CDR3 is CASSQEARNGYTF. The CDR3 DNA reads TGCGCCAGCAGCCAAGAGGCAAGGAATGGCTACACCTTC.

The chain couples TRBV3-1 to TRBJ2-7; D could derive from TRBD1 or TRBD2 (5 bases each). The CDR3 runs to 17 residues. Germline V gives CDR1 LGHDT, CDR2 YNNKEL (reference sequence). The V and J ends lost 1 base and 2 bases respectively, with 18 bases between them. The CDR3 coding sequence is TGTGCCAGCAGCCAAGCGCTCCCCACCGGGACGCCCTACGAGCAGTACTTC. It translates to CASSQALPTGTPYEQYF.

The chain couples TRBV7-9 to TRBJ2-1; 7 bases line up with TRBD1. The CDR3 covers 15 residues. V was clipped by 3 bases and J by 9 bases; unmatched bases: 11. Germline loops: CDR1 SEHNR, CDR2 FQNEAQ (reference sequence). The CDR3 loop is CASSFPGQQGSEQFF. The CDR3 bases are TGTGCCAGCAGCTTCCCGGGACAGCAAGGTAGTGAGCAGTTCTTC.

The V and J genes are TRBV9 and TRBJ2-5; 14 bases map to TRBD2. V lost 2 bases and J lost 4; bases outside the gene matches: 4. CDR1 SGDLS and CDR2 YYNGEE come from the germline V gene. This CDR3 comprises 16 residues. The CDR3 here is CASSVGLAGVRETQYF. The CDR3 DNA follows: TGTGCCAGCAGCGTGGGACTAGCGGGAGTCAGAGAGACCCAGTACTTC.

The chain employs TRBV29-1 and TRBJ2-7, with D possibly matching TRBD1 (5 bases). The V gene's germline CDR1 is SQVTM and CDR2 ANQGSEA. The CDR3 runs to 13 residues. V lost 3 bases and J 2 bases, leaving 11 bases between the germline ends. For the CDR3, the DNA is TGCAGCGTTGACTCAGGGAATCCCTACGAGCAGTACTTC. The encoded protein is CSVDSGNPYEQYF.

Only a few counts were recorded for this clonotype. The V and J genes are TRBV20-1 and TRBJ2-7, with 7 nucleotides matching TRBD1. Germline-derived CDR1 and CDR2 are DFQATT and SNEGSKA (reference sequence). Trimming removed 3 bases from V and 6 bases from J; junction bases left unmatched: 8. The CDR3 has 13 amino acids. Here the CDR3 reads CSASPTGNGEQYF. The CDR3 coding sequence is TGCAGTGCTAGCCCGACAGGGAACGGCGAGCAGTACTTC.

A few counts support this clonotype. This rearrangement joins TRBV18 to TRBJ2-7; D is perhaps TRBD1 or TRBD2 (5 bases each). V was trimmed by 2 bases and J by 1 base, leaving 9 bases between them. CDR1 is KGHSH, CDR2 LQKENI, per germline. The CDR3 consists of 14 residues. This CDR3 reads CASSPEGTSYEQYF. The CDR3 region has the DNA TGTGCCAGCTCACCAGAGGGGACGTCCTACGAGCAGTACTTC.

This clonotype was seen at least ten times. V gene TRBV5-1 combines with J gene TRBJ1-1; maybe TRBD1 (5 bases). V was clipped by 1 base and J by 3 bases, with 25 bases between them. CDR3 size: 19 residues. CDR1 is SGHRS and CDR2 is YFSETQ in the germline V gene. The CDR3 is CASSLPTPGRSGGYTEAFF. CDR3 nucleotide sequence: TGCGCCAGCAGCTTGCCAACCCCGGGGCGGTCGGGTGGTTACACTGAAGCTTTCTTT.

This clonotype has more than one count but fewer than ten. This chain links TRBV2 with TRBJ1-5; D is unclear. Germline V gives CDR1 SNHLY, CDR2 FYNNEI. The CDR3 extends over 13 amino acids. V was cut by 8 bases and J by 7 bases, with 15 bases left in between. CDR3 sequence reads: CASGISLRQPQHF. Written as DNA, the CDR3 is TGTGCCAGCGGGATCAGTCTCCGGCAGCCCCAGCATTTT.

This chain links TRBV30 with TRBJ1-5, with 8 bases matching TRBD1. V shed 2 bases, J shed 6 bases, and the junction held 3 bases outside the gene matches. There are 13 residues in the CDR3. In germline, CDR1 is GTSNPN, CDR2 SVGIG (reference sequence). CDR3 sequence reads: CAWSTGGVQPQHF. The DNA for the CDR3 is TGTGCCTGGAGTACAGGGGGTGTTCAGCCCCAGCATTTT.

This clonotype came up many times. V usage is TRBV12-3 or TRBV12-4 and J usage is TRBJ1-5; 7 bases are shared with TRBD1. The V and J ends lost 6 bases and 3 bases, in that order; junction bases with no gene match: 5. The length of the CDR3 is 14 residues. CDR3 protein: CASSPGQNNQPQHF. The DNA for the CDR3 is TGTGCCAGCAGCCCGGGACAGAACAATCAGCCCCAGCATTTT.

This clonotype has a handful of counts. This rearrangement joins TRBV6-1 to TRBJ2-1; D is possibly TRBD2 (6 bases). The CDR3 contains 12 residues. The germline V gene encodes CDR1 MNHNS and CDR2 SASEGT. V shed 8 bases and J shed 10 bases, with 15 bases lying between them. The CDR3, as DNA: TGTGCCAGCGCTGGAGGGCTGGGGGAGCAGTTCTTC. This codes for CASAGGLGEQFF.

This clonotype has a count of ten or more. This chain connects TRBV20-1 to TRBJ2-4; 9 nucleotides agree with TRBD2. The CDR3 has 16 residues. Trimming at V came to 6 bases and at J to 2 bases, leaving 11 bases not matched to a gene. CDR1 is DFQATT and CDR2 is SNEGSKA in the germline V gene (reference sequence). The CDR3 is CSARGPLAGPKNIQYF. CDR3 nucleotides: TGCAGTGCCAGGGGCCCACTAGCGGGTCCCAAAAACATTCAGTACTTC.

Here the CDR3 DNA reads TGCGCCAGCAGCTGGTACAGGGGACCGCAAGAGACCCAGTACTTC. Protein sequence: CASSWYRGPQETQYF. The chain has TRBV5-1 and TRBJ2-5; 7 nucleotides align to TRBD1. Germline loops: CDR1 SGHRS, CDR2 YFSETQ. The J segment lost 2 bases and the V segment lost 3 bases, leaving 7 bases of the junction unmatched. The CDR3 is 15 residues long.

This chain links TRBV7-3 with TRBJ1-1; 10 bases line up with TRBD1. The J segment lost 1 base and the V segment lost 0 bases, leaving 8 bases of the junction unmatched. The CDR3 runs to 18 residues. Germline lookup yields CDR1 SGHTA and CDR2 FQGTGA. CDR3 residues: CASSLTPDRGARNTEAFF. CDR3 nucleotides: TGTGCCAGCAGCTTAACTCCGGACAGGGGGGCCAGGAACACTGAAGCTTTCTTT.

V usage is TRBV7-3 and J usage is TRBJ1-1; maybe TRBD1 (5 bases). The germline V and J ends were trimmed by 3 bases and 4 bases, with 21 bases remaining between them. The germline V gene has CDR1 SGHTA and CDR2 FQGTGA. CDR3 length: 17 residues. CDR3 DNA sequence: TGTGCCAGCAGCTTGTCGGGGGACCAAGAGGGGCCCACTGAAGCTTTCTTT. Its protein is CASSLSGDQEGPTEAFF. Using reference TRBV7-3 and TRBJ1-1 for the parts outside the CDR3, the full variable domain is GAGVSQTPSNKVTEKGKYVELRCDPISGHTALYWYRQSLGQGPEFLIYFQGTGAADDSGLPNDRFFAVRPEGSVSTLKIQRTERGDSAVYLCASSLSGDQEGPTEAFFGQGTRLTVV.